This T cell receptor (beta chain) was identified in a study of blood T cell repertoires in COVID-19. The wider study: T cells, B-cell-depleted T cells, or PBMCs provided the cDNA or gDNA that served as material.

In the study's own analysis: Amplification of reference gene primers provided the estimated nucleated cell counts. TCRdb's copy holds only in-frame clones and misses some; the assay was immunoSEQ multiplex PCR. For V, J and clone size, that table is used; D and trimming come from the DNA. The top ten clones hold approximately 6.6% of a sample with roughly 230,000 clones, approximately 85% of them seen once. Trimming shortened V by 8 bases and J by 3 bases, and 13 bases separated the two germline ends. This CDR3 spans 13 amino acids. The source is a woman between 45 and 60 years old who had been exposed to COVID-19. Sequencing was performed on PBMCs or T cells enriched from blood (not recorded which). The J gene is TRBJ1-1, the V gene TRBV12-3 or TRBV12-4; D unresolved. The CDR3 sequence: CASLPLGDTEAFF. In nucleotides, the CDR3 is TGTGCCAGCCTTCCCTTGGGAGACACTGAAGCTTTCTTT.